This TCR beta chain was obtained from a study of cytomegalovirus exposure and HLA in healthy donors. The length of the CDR3 is 12 residues. V was clipped by 4 bases and J by 5 bases, with 8 bases between them. Per germline, CDR1 ENHRY and CDR2 SYGVKD. Researchers ran the PCR with 60 Vbeta and 13 Jbeta primers. TCRdb's table, derived via immunoSEQ multiplex PCR, lists solely in-frame clones and lacks some. The profile shows about 190,000 clones, roughly four fifths of them singletons. The study, taken as a whole, reports: A link between a missense DCLRE1C variant and TCR beta V- and J-gene trimming emerged from a later analysis. As a later analysis showed, several of the most significant clusters appeared to be linked to common viral pathogens.

Only a few counts were recorded for this clone. Its target is unknown. The J gene is TRBJ2-5, the V gene TRBV10-3; D may be TRBD2 (6 bases). The TCR was taken from a man aged 18 to 30 in good health and CMV-seronegative. The sequenced sample consisted of PBMCs. DNA for the CDR3: TGTGCCATCAGTGGAGGGAGGGAGACCCAGTACTTC. It translates to CAISGGRETQYF.